This TCR beta chain was retrieved from a study of metastatic and nonmetastatic thyroid tumors. This clone has at least ten counts. Every patient underwent thyroid surgery untreated. TCRdb used MiXCR to call clones anew from the PCR reads. Counted here are about 12,000 clones, under 35% occurring once; the ten biggest clones make up roughly a fifth. Sequencing was carried out using tumor tissue. This clonotype originated in a female donor with papillary thyroid cancer or a benign thyroid nodule (not recorded which). Some clones in this sample may be carry-over from other donors' samples.

CDR3: CSASLTGGREQYF. The CDR3 bases are TGCAGTGCTAGCCTGACAGGGGGTCGCGAGCAGTACTTC. The rearrangement uses TRBV20-1 and TRBJ2-7; 9 nucleotides agree with TRBD1. The CDR3 is made up of 13 amino acids. J lost 6 bases, V lost 3 bases, and 6 bases had no gene match. The germline CDR1 and CDR2 sequences are DFQATT and SNEGSKA (reference sequence).